Listed below are T cell receptor beta chains from one sample, sequenced in a study of T cell changes during pregnancy in multiple sclerosis. Here immunoSEQ multiplex PCR was the method, and the copy in TCRdb shows in-frame clones only, minus some. The sample shows approximately 59,000 clones, around 95% of them seen only once. Sample: CD4+ T cells from peripheral blood mononuclear cells, taken before pregnancy. These receptor sequences come from a female donor with multiple sclerosis, enrolled in a pregnancy study. CDR3s include the opening cysteine and the closing phenylalanine or tryptophan. A D gene is named only where the DNA matches it firmly.

V gene	J gene	D gene	CDR3 protein	CDR3 DNA
TRBV7-9	TRBJ2-3	TRBD1	CASSSWDRGLYTDTQYF	TGTGCCAGCAGCTCCTGGGACAGGGGGCTATATACAGATACGCAGTATTTT
TRBV19	TRBJ1-2	TRBD1	CASRDRGERGYTF	TGTGCCAGTAGGGACAGGGGAGAAAGAGGCTACACCTTC
TRBV18	TRBJ2-7	.	CASSPFEQPYEQYF	TGTGCCAGCTCACCATTTGAACAGCCCTACGAGCAGTACTTC
TRBV7-2	TRBJ2-3	.	CASSLWDTSTDTQYF	TGTGCCAGCAGCTTATGGGACACCAGCACAGATACGCAGTATTTT
TRBV7-3	TRBJ2-1	.	CASSLRTGVSYNEQFF	TGTGCCAGCAGCTTAAGAACGGGGGTCTCCTACAATGAGCAGTTCTTC
TRBV2	TRBJ2-1	.	CASAGSSYNEQFF	TGTGCCAGCGCGGGTAGCTCCTACAATGAGCAGTTCTTC
TRBV2	TRBJ2-7	TRBD2	CASSGTSGSYEQYF	TGTGCCAGCAGTGGGACTAGCGGATCCTACGAGCAGTACTTC
TRBV10-3	TRBJ2-7	.	CAISGLVYEQYF	TGTGCCATCAGTGGGTTAGTATACGAGCAGTACTTC
TRBV6-6	TRBJ2-4	TRBD1	CASSFTGDGSKNIQYF	TGTGCCAGCAGTTTCACAGGGGACGGCAGCAAAAACATTCAGTACTTC
TRBV6-5	TRBJ2-7	.	CASTTGGSGHEQYF	TGTGCCAGCACCACCGGGGGATCTGGCCACGAGCAGTACTTC
TRBV7-3	TRBJ2-3	TRBD2	CASSLTRAGDTDTQYF	TGTGCCAGCAGCTTAACCCGAGCGGGAGACACAGATACGCAGTATTTT